A selection of T cell receptor beta chains follows, all from one sample in a study of OX40 agonist ivuxolimab in advanced cancers. Assay used: immunoSEQ multiplex PCR; TCRdb lists only in-frame clones, some missing. The sample has 65,000 to 80,000 clones, roughly 89% seen once; the top ten hold 10% to 15%. Source: CD4+ or CD8+ T cells sorted from blood, taken in a trial of the OX40 agonist ivuxolimab. These receptors were obtained from an adult with an advanced solid tumor such as melanoma, head and neck, liver or kidney cancer. Each CDR3 is given with its conserved first and last residue. Fields, in order: V gene, D gene, CDR3 length, clone size, J gene, CDR3 protein, CDR3 DNA. D genes are given only for firm matches. Part of the rows lack a size; the others show once, few, many or a class for expanded clones.

V: TRBV19; D: -; length: 15; size: -; J: TRBJ2-5; CDR3: CASSLDGGLQETQYF; DNA: TGTGCCAGTAGCTTAGACGGTGGCTTACAAGAGACCCAGTACTTC
V: TRBV9; D: TRBD2; length: 16; size: -; J: TRBJ2-7; CDR3: CASRPYRGVHPYEQYF; DNA: TGTGCCAGCAGGCCCTACCGGGGGGTGCACCCCTACGAGCAGTACTTC
V: TRBV6-5; D: -; length: 13; size: -; J: TRBJ1-2; CDR3: CASSHGQNYGYTF; DNA: TGTGCCAGCAGCCACGGACAGAACTATGGCTACACCTTC
V: TRBV25-1; D: -; length: 13; size: -; J: TRBJ2-5; CDR3: CASSEGGRETQYF; DNA: TGTGCCAGCAGTGAAGGAGGGAGGGAGACCCAGTACTTC
V: TRBV7-9; D: -; length: 12; size: -; J: TRBJ2-7; CDR3: CASSLASGEQYF; DNA: TGTGCCAGCAGCTTAGCCTCCGGCGAGCAGTACTTC
V: TRBV25-1; D: -; length: 14; size: once; J: TRBJ1-5; CDR3: CASSETGFNQPQHF; DNA: TGTGCCAGCAGCGAGACAGGTTTTAACCAGCCCCAGCATTTT
V: TRBV19; D: -; length: 15; size: -; J: TRBJ1-2; CDR3: CASSAHHRQSSGYTF; DNA: TGTGCCAGTAGTGCACACCACAGACAGTCGAGTGGCTACACCTTC
V: TRBV9; D: -; length: 14; size: -; J: TRBJ2-3; CDR3: CASSSQGSTDTQYF; DNA: TGTGCCAGCAGCTCACAGGGTAGCACAGATACGCAGTATTTT
V: TRBV21-1; D: -; length: 20; size: -; J: TRBJ2-7; CDR3: CASTGRHWAEAGTGWGEQYF; DNA: TGTGCCAGCACAGGACGCCACTGGGCAGAAGCGGGAACGGGTTGGGGCGAGCAGTACTTC
V: TRBV10-1; D: TRBD1; length: 14; size: -; J: TRBJ2-1; CDR3: CASSESGQGYEQFF; DNA: TGCGCCAGCAGTGAATCTGGACAGGGGTATGAGCAGTTCTTC
V: TRBV27; D: TRBD1; length: 12; size: -; J: TRBJ2-5; CDR3: CATLDREETQYF; DNA: TGTGCCACCCTGGACAGGGAGGAGACCCAGTACTTC
V: TRBV28; D: -; length: 15; size: -; J: TRBJ2-6; CDR3: CASSQGGSGANVLTF; DNA: TGTGCCAGCAGTCAAGGGGGCTCTGGGGCCAACGTCCTGACTTTC
V: TRBV19; D: -; length: 14; size: -; J: TRBJ2-1; CDR3: CASSNEGWNNEQFF; DNA: TGTGCCAGTAGTAACGAGGGCTGGAACAATGAGCAGTTCTTC
V: TRBV28; D: TRBD1; length: 16; size: -; J: TRBJ1-2; CDR3: CASSLFWVTGGSGYTF; DNA: TGTGCCAGCAGTTTATTTTGGGTAACAGGGGGCAGTGGCTACACCTTC
V: TRBV15; D: TRBD2; length: 17; size: -; J: TRBJ2-3; CDR3: CATSRALGGSLIDTQYF; DNA: TGTGCCACCAGCAGAGCCCTCGGCGGGAGTTTAATAGATACGCAGTATTTT
V: TRBV27; D: TRBD1; length: 15; size: -; J: TRBJ2-7; CDR3: CASSSSGTGGGEQYF; DNA: TGTGCCAGCAGTTCTTCCGGGACAGGGGGCGGCGAGCAGTACTTC
V: TRBV10-3; D: TRBD2; length: 14; size: -; J: TRBJ2-5; CDR3: CAAKAGVSPETQYF; DNA: TGTGCCGCGAAAGCGGGAGTGTCTCCAGAGACCCAGTACTTC
V: TRBV10-3; D: TRBD1; length: 12; size: -; J: TRBJ1-6; CDR3: CAIRTGNSPLHF; DNA: TGTGCCATCAGGACAGGGAATTCACCCCTCCACTTT
V: TRBV5-5; D: TRBD1; length: 15; size: -; J: TRBJ2-7; CDR3: CASSWGQGGTYEQYF; DNA: TGTGCCAGCAGCTGGGGACAGGGGGGCACCTACGAGCAGTACTTC
V: TRBV18; D: TRBD2; length: 15; size: -; J: TRBJ2-7; CDR3: CASSQGLAEPYEQYF; DNA: TGTGCCAGCTCCCAGGGACTAGCGGAACCCTACGAGCAGTACTTC